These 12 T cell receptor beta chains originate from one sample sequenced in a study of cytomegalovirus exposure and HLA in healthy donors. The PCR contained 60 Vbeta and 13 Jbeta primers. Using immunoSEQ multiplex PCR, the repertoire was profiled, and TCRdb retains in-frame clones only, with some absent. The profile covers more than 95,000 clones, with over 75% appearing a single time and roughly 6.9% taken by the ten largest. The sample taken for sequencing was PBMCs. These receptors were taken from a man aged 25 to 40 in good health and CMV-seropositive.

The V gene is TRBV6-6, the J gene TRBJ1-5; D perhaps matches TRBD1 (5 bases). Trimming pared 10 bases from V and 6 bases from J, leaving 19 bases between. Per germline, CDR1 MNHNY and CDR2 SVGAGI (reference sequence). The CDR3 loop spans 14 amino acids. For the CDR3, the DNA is TGTGCCAACCGAGGCGAAGGGGCGATTCAGCCCCAGCATTTT. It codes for CANRGEGAIQPQHF.

The CDR3 region is CSVERTGGFGYTF. The CDR3 coding sequence is TGCAGCGTTGAGCGGACAGGAGGTTTCGGCTACACCTTC. V is TRBV29-1 and J is TRBJ1-2; TRBD1 matches 7 bases. This CDR3 region has 13 residues. V lost 3 bases, J lost 8 bases, and 9 bases stayed unmatched. Germline V gene lookup returns CDR1 SQVTM and CDR2 ANQGSEA. The whole variable domain, filled in from reference TRBV29-1 and TRBJ1-2, reads SAVISQKPSRDICQRGTSLTIQCQVDSQVTMMFWYRQQPGQSLTLIATANQGSEATYESGFVIDKFPISRPNLTFSTLTVSNMSPEDSSIYLCSVERTGGFGYTFGSGTRLTVV.

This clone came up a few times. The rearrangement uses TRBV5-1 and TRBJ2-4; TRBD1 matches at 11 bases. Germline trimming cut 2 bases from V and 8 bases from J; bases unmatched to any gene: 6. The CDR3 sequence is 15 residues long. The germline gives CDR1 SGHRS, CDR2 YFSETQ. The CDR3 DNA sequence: TGCGCCAGCAGCTTAAACGGACAGGGGGCGGACATTCAGTACTTC. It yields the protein CASSLNGQGADIQYF.

CDR3 region: CASSLFDRVTEQYF. As DNA, the CDR3 is TGTGCCAGCAGTTTATTTGACAGGGTGACCGAGCAGTACTTC. The chain joins TRBV27 to TRBJ2-7, with 7 positions matching TRBD1. The junction had 6 bases not matched to a gene; V was cut back by 1 base and J by 6 bases. CDR1 is MNHEY and CDR2 is SMNVEV in the germline V gene (reference sequence). The CDR3 has 14 amino acids.

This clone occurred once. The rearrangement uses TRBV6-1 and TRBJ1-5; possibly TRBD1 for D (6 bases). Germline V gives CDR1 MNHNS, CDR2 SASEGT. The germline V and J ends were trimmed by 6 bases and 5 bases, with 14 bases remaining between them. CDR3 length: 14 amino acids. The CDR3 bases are TGTGCCAGCAGGGGGGGGGCTGGCGATCAGCCCCAGCATTTT. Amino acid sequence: CASRGGAGDQPQHF.

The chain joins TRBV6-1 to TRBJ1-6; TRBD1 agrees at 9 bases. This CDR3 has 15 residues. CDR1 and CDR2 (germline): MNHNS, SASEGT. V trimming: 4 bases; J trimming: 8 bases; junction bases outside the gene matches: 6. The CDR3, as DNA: TGTGCCAGCAGTGGGCGGGACAGGGTTTATTCACCCCTCCACTTT. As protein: CASSGRDRVYSPLHF.

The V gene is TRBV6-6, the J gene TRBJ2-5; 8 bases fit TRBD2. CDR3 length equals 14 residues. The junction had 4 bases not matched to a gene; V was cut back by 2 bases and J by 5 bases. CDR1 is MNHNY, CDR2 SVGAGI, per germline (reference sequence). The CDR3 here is CASSYRGGLETQYF. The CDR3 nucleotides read TGTGCCAGCAGTTACCGGGGGGGCCTCGAGACCCAGTACTTC.

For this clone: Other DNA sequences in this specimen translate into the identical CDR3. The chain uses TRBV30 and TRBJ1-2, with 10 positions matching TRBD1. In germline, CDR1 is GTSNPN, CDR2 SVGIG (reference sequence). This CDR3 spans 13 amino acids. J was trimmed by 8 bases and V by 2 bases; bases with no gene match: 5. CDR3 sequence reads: CAWSRDRGSGYTF. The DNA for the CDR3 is TGTGCCTGGAGTCGGGACAGGGGCTCCGGCTACACCTTC.

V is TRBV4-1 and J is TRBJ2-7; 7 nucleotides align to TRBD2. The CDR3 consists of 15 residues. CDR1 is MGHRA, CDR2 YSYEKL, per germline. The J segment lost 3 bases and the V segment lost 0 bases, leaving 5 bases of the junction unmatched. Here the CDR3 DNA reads TGCGCCAGCAGCCAAGAAAATGGGGGGGGCTACGAGCAGTACTTC. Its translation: CASSQENGGGYEQYF.

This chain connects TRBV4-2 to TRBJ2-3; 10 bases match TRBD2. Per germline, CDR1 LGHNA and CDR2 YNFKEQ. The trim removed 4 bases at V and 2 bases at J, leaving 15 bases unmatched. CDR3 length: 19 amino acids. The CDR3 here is CASSRVSSGTSDLTDTQYF. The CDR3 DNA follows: TGTGCCAGCAGCCGGGTTTCTAGTGGGACTAGCGACCTCACAGATACGCAGTATTTT.

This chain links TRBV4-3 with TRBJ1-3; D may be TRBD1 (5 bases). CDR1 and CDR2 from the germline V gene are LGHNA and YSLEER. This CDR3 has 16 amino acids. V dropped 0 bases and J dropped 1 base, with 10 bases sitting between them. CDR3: CASSQDNTGSGNTIYF. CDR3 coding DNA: TGCGCCAGCAGCCAAGACAATACAGGTTCTGGAAACACCATATATTTT.

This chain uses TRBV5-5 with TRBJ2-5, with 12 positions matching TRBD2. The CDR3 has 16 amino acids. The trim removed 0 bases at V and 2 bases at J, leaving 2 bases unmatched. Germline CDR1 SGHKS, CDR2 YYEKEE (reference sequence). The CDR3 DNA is TGTGCCAGCAGCTTGGCCCTAGCGGGGGGGCAAGAGACCCAGTACTTC. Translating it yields CASSLALAGGQETQYF.